A selection of T cell receptor beta chains follows, all from one sample in a study of technical replicates of blood from several donors. Profiling relied on immunoSEQ multiplex PCR, and the TCRdb table lists in-frame clones only, not all of them. The sample has 50,000 to 65,000 clones, about 92% seen once. Sequencing was carried out using PBMCs. These receptor sequences come from a human donor in good health. Some clones in this sample may be carry-over from other donors' samples. The CDR3 runs from the conserved cysteine through the conserved F or W.

V	length	CDR3
TRBV21-1	12	CASSGGQLEAFF
TRBV18	16	CASSPSLSGGGTEAFF
TRBV27	16	CASSPRQGPNTGELFF
TRBV4-3	18	CASSQYLGQGSSGNTIYF
TRBV5-1	16	CASSPPSGGARETQYF
TRBV10-3	14	CAISGTGIAYEQYF
TRBV2	15	CASSEKTGRMDEQFF
TRBV2	15	CASSDGWNSGNTIYF
TRBV2	15	CASKTGWQNNEKLFF
TRBV6-5	15	CASSTSGNSYNEQFF
TRBV18	14	CASSSREGDTEAFF
TRBV7-2	12	CASSSYQETQYF
TRBV4-3	15	CASSQLAGGGSEQFF
TRBV19	15	CASSMGGVGTGELFF
TRBV18	12	CASSGQNYEQYF
TRBV5-8	14	CASSHQGARNIQYF
TRBV10-1	13	CASRPTGNTEAFF
TRBV19	13	CASSPGTSGIEVF
TRBV5-6	13	CASSGLGIDTQYF
TRBV7-3	14	CASSLSGRSNEQFF
TRBV6-1	14	CASSGTGGYTEAFF
TRBV19	15	CASSQTKQGLDGYTF
TRBV5-8	16	CASSRGTGVRQETQYF
TRBV6-4	16	CASSRTSGGAGDEQYF
TRBV27	15	CASSRQQGASYEQYF
TRBV7-9	17	CASSLNIVGTGDYEQYF
TRBV11-3	17	CASSSTFLGSSYNEQFF
TRBV9	15	CASSVEGTGGSPLHF
TRBV4-1	15	CASSQYTSGSNEQFF
TRBV7-8	16	CASTRGPDRATDTQYF
TRBV7-2	14	CASSSGLGFYEQYF
TRBV7-2	14	CASSPQGTNEKLFF
TRBV27	16	CASSLLSQGGNTEAFF
TRBV21-1	20	CASSKRGPGQGVRGNTEAFF
TRBV9	18	CASSVETSGGATADTQYF
TRBV7-2	14	CASSLSRINYGYTF
TRBV14	18	CASSQDLGLGQGYYEQYF
TRBV6-5	16	CASSYRRGGRNEKLFF
TRBV6-6	15	CASSFSGTGNDEQYF
TRBV2	16	CASSPIGTGVGDTQYF
TRBV4-2	17	CASSQVPGQGNTGELFF
TRBV5-4	14	CASSRRETSYEQYF
TRBV11-2	14	CASSQGQRGEKLFF
TRBV7-9	14	CASSLYRGPGELFF
TRBV13	13	CASSLEGAYGYTF
TRBV9	15	CASSTTSTSYNEQFF
TRBV7-2	15	CASSLGLAGSYEQYF
TRBV6-5	13	CASESRRVIEQYF
TRBV19	15	CASMLAGSSYNEQFF
TRBV6-5	15	CASSYSEAMNTEAFF
TRBV6-5	16	CASSYSTAGGRHEQYF
TRBV2	12	CASLGGGVEQYF
TRBV19	13	CASSAQHRSPLHF
TRBV27	13	CASSPIANTEAFF